A selection of T cell receptor beta chains follows, all from one sample in a study of T cell repertoires in cytomegalovirus infection. For these TCRs, the target antigens are not known. TCRdb reprocessed the reads with MiXCR, giving one entry per CDR3 protein. Altogether about 150,000 distinct CDR3 sequences are present, approximately 30% being singletons, with the ten largest covering roughly 51%. This specimen was CD8+ T cells from cultured PBMCs, taken from culture after CMV antigen stimulation. These receptors originate from a human donor in good health (CMV status not recorded). Some clones in this sample may be carry-over from other donors' samples. The CDR3 runs from the conserved cysteine through the conserved F or W. The order of the fields is CDR3 DNA, CDR3 protein, clone size, V gene, D gene, J gene. The D gene is left open where the match is weak. Clone sizes are given selectively: once, few, many, or a class where the clone is expanded.

CDR3nt: TGTGCCAGCGACGAGGGAAACGCGGGAGGCACTGAAGCTTTCTTT; CDR3aa: CASDEGNAGGTEAFF; abundance: -; v_gene: TRBV6-1; d_gene: -; j_gene: TRBJ1-1
CDR3nt: TGCAGTGCTGGCCGACAGGGGAGCTCCTATAATTCACCCCTCCACTTT; CDR3aa: CSAGRQGSSYNSPLHF; abundance: -; v_gene: TRBV20-1; d_gene: TRBD1; j_gene: TRBJ1-6
CDR3nt: TGTGCCAGTAGTTTTGACCTCCGGGGCGGTACGCAGTATTTT; CDR3aa: CASSFDLRGGTQYF; abundance: -; v_gene: TRBV19; d_gene: -; j_gene: TRBJ2-3
CDR3nt: TGTGCCAGCAGCTTAGTAGGGGCTGGAACTGAAGCTTTCTTT; CDR3aa: CASSLVGAGTEAFF; abundance: -; v_gene: TRBV7-6; d_gene: -; j_gene: TRBJ1-1
CDR3nt: TGTGCCAGCAGCACAGGGTTTGGGAACACCGGGGAGCTGTTTTTT; CDR3aa: CASSTGFGNTGELFF; abundance: few; v_gene: TRBV27; d_gene: -; j_gene: TRBJ2-2
CDR3nt: TGTGCCAGCAGCGATCTAGTTGGGGGCGACTATGGCTACACCTTC; CDR3aa: CASSDLVGGDYGYTF; abundance: many; v_gene: TRBV7-8; d_gene: -; j_gene: TRBJ1-2
CDR3nt: TGTGCCAGCAGCTCAGAGCAGGAGACCCAGTACTTC; CDR3aa: CASSSEQETQYF; abundance: -; v_gene: TRBV7-3; d_gene: -; j_gene: TRBJ2-5
CDR3nt: TGTGCCAGCAGTCGGTCTGGAAATGAGCAGTTCTTC; CDR3aa: CASSRSGNEQFF; abundance: -; v_gene: TRBV3-1; d_gene: -; j_gene: TRBJ2-1
CDR3nt: TGTGCCAGCGATTCTCCCTCCCAGGACCATTACGAGCAGTACTTC; CDR3aa: CASDSPSQDHYEQYF; abundance: many; v_gene: TRBV28; d_gene: -; j_gene: TRBJ2-7
CDR3nt: TGTGCCAGCATGCTGGGGGACTATTACAATGAGCAGTTCTTC; CDR3aa: CASMLGDYYNEQFF; abundance: few; v_gene: TRBV28; d_gene: TRBD2; j_gene: TRBJ2-1
CDR3nt: TGTGCCAGCAGTTACCGGACGGGCAGTTTTGAAGCTTTCTTT; CDR3aa: CASSYRTGSFEAFF; abundance: -; v_gene: TRBV6-2/TRBV6-3; d_gene: -; j_gene: TRBJ1-1
CDR3nt: TGCAGTGCTAGAGATTTGGGGAGTGTAAATGAGCAGTTCTTC; CDR3aa: CSARDLGSVNEQFF; abundance: few; v_gene: TRBV20-1; d_gene: -; j_gene: TRBJ2-1
CDR3nt: TGTGCCAGCAGCGTGGACGGGCCCTTGAACACTGAAGCTTTCTTT; CDR3aa: CASSVDGPLNTEAFF; abundance: -; v_gene: TRBV5-6; d_gene: -; j_gene: TRBJ1-1
CDR3nt: TGTGCCAGCAGGATGACAGGGGGTTCAAACAATGAGCAGTTCTTC; CDR3aa: CASRMTGGSNNEQFF; abundance: -; v_gene: TRBV11-2; d_gene: TRBD1; j_gene: TRBJ2-1
CDR3nt: TGTGCCAGTAGTATGTTGAACACTGAAGCTTTCTTT; CDR3aa: CASSMLNTEAFF; abundance: few; v_gene: TRBV19; d_gene: -; j_gene: TRBJ1-1
CDR3nt: TGTGCCAGCAACGAGCCGGGACTACAAGAGACCCAGTACTTC; CDR3aa: CASNEPGLQETQYF; abundance: -; v_gene: TRBV5-6; d_gene: TRBD2; j_gene: TRBJ2-5
CDR3nt: TGCAGTGCAGAGGGACAGGGAAGGGTCTACGAGCAGTACTTC; CDR3aa: CSAEGQGRVYEQYF; abundance: -; v_gene: TRBV20-1; d_gene: TRBD1; j_gene: TRBJ2-7
CDR3nt: TGCGGTGCTAGAAGACAGGGAGATCTAGATGAGCAGTTCTTC; CDR3aa: CGARRQGDLDEQFF; abundance: -; v_gene: TRBV20-1; d_gene: TRBD1; j_gene: TRBJ2-1
CDR3nt: TGTGCCAGCAGCCCCGGATCCTACAATGAGCAGTTCTTC; CDR3aa: CASSPGSYNEQFF; abundance: few; v_gene: TRBV7-9; d_gene: -; j_gene: TRBJ2-1
CDR3nt: TGTGCCAGCAGCTTACCCAGGGGGGCCCCTAACTATGGCTACACCTTC; CDR3aa: CASSLPRGAPNYGYTF; abundance: many; v_gene: TRBV7-8; d_gene: TRBD1; j_gene: TRBJ1-2
CDR3nt: TGTGCCAGCAGTTACACAGAGGGCTATGGCTACACCTTC; CDR3aa: CASSYTEGYGYTF; abundance: few; v_gene: TRBV6-5; d_gene: -; j_gene: TRBJ1-2
CDR3nt: TGTGCCAGCAGCTTCTTCTTGGGGGGGAGCACAGATACGCAGTATTTT; CDR3aa: CASSFFLGGSTDTQYF; abundance: -; v_gene: TRBV5-4; d_gene: TRBD2; j_gene: TRBJ2-3
CDR3nt: TGTGCCAGCAGCCCCTCCGGGGCATACACAGATACGCAGTATTTT; CDR3aa: CASSPSGAYTDTQYF; abundance: many; v_gene: TRBV2; d_gene: -; j_gene: TRBJ2-3
CDR3nt: TGTGCCAGCAGTTTATTAAGGGACAGGGCTTTAGGAAACACCATATATTTT; CDR3aa: CASSLLRDRALGNTIYF; abundance: -; v_gene: TRBV28; d_gene: TRBD1; j_gene: TRBJ1-3
CDR3nt: TGCAGTGCTAGAGATGATACCAGGGAGGGAAACACCGGGGAGCTGTTTTTT; CDR3aa: CSARDDTREGNTGELFF; abundance: few; v_gene: TRBV20-1; d_gene: TRBD2; j_gene: TRBJ2-2
CDR3nt: TGTGCCAGCAGTCACGGGACCGCTGCTAACACAGATACGCAGTATTTT; CDR3aa: CASSHGTAANTDTQYF; abundance: -; v_gene: TRBV28; d_gene: -; j_gene: TRBJ2-3
CDR3nt: TGTGCCAGCAGTTACTCGACAGCCACTAACTATGGCTACACCTTC; CDR3aa: CASSYSTATNYGYTF; abundance: -; v_gene: TRBV6-6; d_gene: -; j_gene: TRBJ1-2
CDR3nt: TGTGCCAGCAGCTTACCCCGACAGGAACCCCTTACCGGGGAGCTGTTTTTT; CDR3aa: CASSLPRQEPLTGELFF; abundance: -; v_gene: TRBV7-9; d_gene: -; j_gene: TRBJ2-2
CDR3nt: TGCAGTGCTAGCGGGGCCATCGTAACGGACGAGCAGTACTTC; CDR3aa: CSASGAIVTDEQYF; abundance: -; v_gene: TRBV20-1; d_gene: -; j_gene: TRBJ2-7
CDR3nt: TGCGCCAGCAGCCAAGAGCCCGGGACAGGATATGGCTACACCTTC; CDR3aa: CASSQEPGTGYGYTF; abundance: -; v_gene: TRBV4-1; d_gene: TRBD1; j_gene: TRBJ1-2
CDR3nt: TGCAGCGTTGAAGTATCCGACATCACAGATACGCAGTATTTT; CDR3aa: CSVEVSDITDTQYF; abundance: few; v_gene: TRBV29-1; d_gene: -; j_gene: TRBJ2-3
CDR3nt: TGTGCCAGCAGTATAGCGGGTTGGGGCACAGATACGCAGTATTTT; CDR3aa: CASSIAGWGTDTQYF; abundance: few; v_gene: TRBV7-6; d_gene: TRBD2; j_gene: TRBJ2-3
CDR3nt: TGTGCCAGCAGCCAATCATGGGGCGGCCAAGAGACCCAGTACTTC; CDR3aa: CASSQSWGGQETQYF; abundance: few; v_gene: TRBV4-2; d_gene: -; j_gene: TRBJ2-5
CDR3nt: TGTGCCAGCAGCCCCCCTAACGGGAACACTGAAGCTTTCTTT; CDR3aa: CASSPPNGNTEAFF; abundance: few; v_gene: TRBV11-1; d_gene: -; j_gene: TRBJ1-1
CDR3nt: TGTGCCAGCAGCTTAGCGGCAGGAGCCTACGAGCAGTACTTC; CDR3aa: CASSLAAGAYEQYF; abundance: many; v_gene: TRBV7-6; d_gene: -; j_gene: TRBJ2-7